A selection of T cell receptor beta chains follows, all from one sample in a study of blood T cell repertoires in COVID-19. Some clones are missing from TCRdb's copy, which holds only in-frame ones; the method was immunoSEQ multiplex PCR. The data contain approximately 220,000 clones, 80% to 90% of them singletons. The sample comprised peripheral blood. The receptors here all came from a woman aged 80 or over with acute or convalescent COVID-19. The CDR3 runs from the conserved cysteine through the conserved F or W. A D gene is named only where the DNA matches it firmly. Some rows have no size entry. The others give once, few or many, or a class for an expanded clone.

>TRBV12-3/TRBV12-4|TRBJ2-2|NA|NA
CASSRDTGELFF
TGTGCCAGCAGCCGAGACACCGGGGAGCTGTTTTTT
>TRBV3-1/TRBV3-2|TRBJ1-2|TRBD1|NA
CASSQDEGAGLGYGYTF
TGTGCCAGCAGCCAAGATGAGGGGGCAGGGTTAGGGTATGGCTACACCTTC
>TRBV5-1|TRBJ2-3|NA|NA
CASSFSGSTDTQYF
TGCGCCAGCAGTTTTAGCGGAAGCACAGATACGCAGTATTTT
>TRBV7-9|TRBJ1-2|NA|few
CASRQGGDNYGYTF
TGTGCCAGCAGACAGGGAGGGGATAACTATGGCTACACCTTC
>TRBV5-6|TRBJ1-4|TRBD1|NA
CASSLGGQTLVGRKLFF
TGTGCCAGCAGCTTGGGGGGACAGACCTTAGTAGGGAGAAAACTGTTTTTT
>TRBV5-1|TRBJ2-3|NA|NA
CASSLGAGGASTDTQYF
TGCGCCAGCAGCCTGGGCGCCGGGGGAGCCTCCACAGATACGCAGTATTTT
>TRBV6-5|TRBJ1-2|NA|NA
CASSHNYGYTF
TGTGCCAGCAGTCATAACTATGGCTACACCTTC
>TRBV10-3|TRBJ2-1|TRBD2|NA
CAISRLADYNEQFF
TGTGCCATCAGTAGACTAGCGGACTACAATGAGCAGTTCTTC
>TRBV11-2|TRBJ2-2|NA|once
CASTSTQGVGELFF
TGTGCCAGCACCTCGACCCAGGGCGTCGGGGAGCTGTTTTTT
>TRBV28|TRBJ2-1|NA|NA
CASSRTAGLPNGNEQFF
TGTGCCAGCAGCCGTACCGCTGGACTTCCCAACGGCAATGAGCAGTTCTTC
>TRBV3-1/TRBV3-2|TRBJ2-1|NA|NA
CASSPQGSYNEQFF
TGTGCCAGCAGCCCCCAGGGGTCCTACAATGAGCAGTTCTTC
>TRBV19|TRBJ1-3|NA|NA
CASSLDSLSGNTIYF
TGTGCCAGTAGCTTGGACAGTCTCTCTGGAAACACCATATATTTT
>TRBV18|TRBJ2-3|TRBD2|NA
CASSPYSGAFTDTQYF
TGTGCCAGCTCACCTTATAGCGGGGCCTTTACAGATACGCAGTATTTT